Listed here are 29 T cell receptor beta chains from one sample, sequenced in a study of T cell clonality in common variable immunodeficiency. Findings and caveats of the study: Reportedly, TCR beta sequences from common variable immunodeficiency showed fewer deletions and N-nucleotide insertions.

Which antigens these TCRs recognize remains unknown. Profiled with immunoSEQ multiplex PCR; TCRdb holds only in-frame clones, not every one. This sample shows over 15,000 clones and no singletons; about 15% rests with the ten largest. Sequencing used peripheral blood mononuclear cells. These receptors were taken from a human donor with common variable immunodeficiency.

In its sample, this clone was seen many times. The read finishes 3 residues shy of the CDR3 end, and the germline J gene is used to complete it. The gene calls are TRBV19 and TRBJ2-1; TRBD2 matches 8 bases. CDR1 is LNHDA and CDR2 is SQIVND in the germline V gene (reference sequence). Unmatched junction bases numbered 14, after V lost 4 bases and J lost 9 bases. The CDR3 is 16 amino acids. CDR3 bases read: TGTGCCAGTAGTACTGTCCAGGCTAGCGGGTTTGGTGAG. It translates to CASSTVQASGFGE. The whole CDR3 sequence reads CASSTVQASGFGEQFF. The full variable domain, in which reference TRBV19 and TRBJ2-1 provide the parts outside the CDR3, is DGGITQSPKYLFRKEGQNVTLSCEQNLNHDAMYWYRQDPGQGLRLIYYSQIVNDFQKGDIAEGYSVSREKKESFPLTVTSAQKNPTAFYLCASSTVQASGFGEQFFGPGTRLTVL.

This clone was counted ten times or more. The read is 3 residues too short to cover the CDR3 end, so that end is filled in from the germline J gene. The chain joins TRBV29-1 to TRBJ2-1; possibly TRBD2 for D (6 bases). The length of the CDR3 is 16 residues. Deletions cut 3 bases from V and 4 bases from J, with 19 bases between. The germline V gene has CDR1 SQVTM and CDR2 ANQGSEA. The CDR3 DNA, read in part, is TGCAGCGTTGAGCTAAGTTCCGGGCGGGAATACAATGAG. Translating it yields CSVELSSGREYNE. The whole CDR3 protein reads CSVELSSGREYNEQFF.

This clone was counted between two and nine times. The read finishes 3 residues shy of the CDR3 end, and the germline J gene is used to complete it. The gene calls are TRBV2 and TRBJ2-1; 11 bases agree with TRBD1. The V and J ends lost 8 bases and 4 bases, in that order; junction bases with no gene match: 4. Germline assignment: CDR1 SNHLY and CDR2 FYNNEI. The CDR3 runs to 14 residues. This CDR3 reads CASRTGGVYNEQFF. The part of the CDR3 DNA that was read is TGTGCCAGCCGGACAGGGGGCGTATACAATGAG.

CDR3 DNA (partial): TGTGCCAGCTCACCACTAGGGACAGATACG. Its protein product is CASSPLGTDT. The entire CDR3 protein reads CASSPLGTDTQYF. J is TRBJ2-3 and V is TRBV18, with D unresolved. The read is 3 residues too short to cover the CDR3 end, so that end is filled in from the germline J gene. CDR3 length equals 13 residues. Trimming pared 1 base from V and 3 bases from J, leaving 5 bases between. The germline gives CDR1 KGHSH, CDR2 LQKENI.

This clone was seen many times. Read data end 3 residues before the CDR3 end; the end is taken from the germline J gene. The chain combines TRBV6-2 or TRBV6-3 with TRBJ1-1, with D possibly being TRBD1 (6 bases). The V and J ends lost 8 bases and 3 bases respectively, with 13 bases between them. Germline V gene sequence: CDR1 MNHEY, CDR2 SVGEGT. The CDR3 sequence is 13 residues long. The sequenced CDR3 bases are TGTGCCAGCTACAGGGTTCTGGACACTGAA. Protein: CASYRVLDTE. The CDR3 as a whole reads CASYRVLDTEAFF.

This clone is medium-sized. The DNA ends 3 residues before the CDR3 does, and the rest of the CDR3 is filled in from the germline J gene. The chain is built from TRBV5-1 and TRBJ1-1; TRBD1 might be the D (6 bases). This CDR3 is 13 amino acids long. Germline-derived CDR1 and CDR2 are SGHRS and YFSETQ. Incomplete CDR3 DNA: TGCGCCAGCAGCTTGGTCCTTGGACAGAAA. It codes for CASSLVLGQK. The CDR3 as a whole reads CASSLVLGQKAFF.

This clone has at least ten counts. Sequencing ends 3 residues short of the CDR3 end; the germline J gene provides the rest. The chain has TRBV6-4 and TRBJ2-2; 7 nucleotides align to TRBD2. The CDR3 length is 14 residues. V trimming: 8 bases; J trimming: 5 bases; junction bases outside the gene matches: 8. Germline V gives CDR1 MRHNA, CDR2 SNTAGT. The CDR3 region is CASAGVPGTGELFF. Partial CDR3 DNA: TGTGCCAGCGCGGGGGTTCCCGGGACCGGGGAG.

This clone was counted many times. The read falls 3 residues short of the CDR3 end, and the missing part is taken from the germline J gene. The chain couples TRBV5-1 to TRBJ1-1, with 12 nucleotides matching TRBD1. The CDR3 loop spans 15 amino acids. J lost 4 bases, V lost 3 bases, and 4 bases had no gene match. Germline CDR1 is SGHRS and CDR2 is YFSETQ. The sequenced CDR3 bases are TGCGCCAGCAGCTCGGGACAGGGGGCAAGCACTGAA. Protein: CASSSGQGASTE. Given in full, the CDR3 is CASSSGQGASTEAFF.

Details on this clone: The observed sequence ends 3 residues before the CDR3 terminus, with the missing tail filled in from the germline J gene. The chain couples TRBV29-1 to TRBJ2-7, with D possibly being TRBD2 (5 bases). Germline values: CDR1 SQVTM, CDR2 ANQGSEA. The CDR3 contains 10 residues. Trimming shortened V by 7 bases and J by 6 bases, and 10 bases separated the two germline ends. The CDR3 loop is CSAVLVEQYF. The covered CDR3 bases are TGCAGCGCCGTACTAGTCGAG.

Turning to this clone: The CDR3 end is not reached by the read, which stops 3 residues before it; the germline J gene fills it in. This chain links TRBV19 with TRBJ1-2; D gene ambiguous. V gave up 1 base and J gave up 7 bases, with 13 bases separating them. This CDR3 has 14 residues. Germline V gene sequence: CDR1 LNHDA, CDR2 SQIVND (reference sequence). CDR3 DNA, as far as it was read: TGTGCCAGTAGTATAGTTTCAGGACGGGGTGGC. Amino acids: CASSIVSGRGG. The whole CDR3 sequence reads CASSIVSGRGGYTF.

Note on this clone: The CDR3 extends 3 residues past the end of the read, so its final part is completed from the germline J gene. The J gene is TRBJ2-5, the V gene TRBV19; D may be TRBD1 (7 bases). The germline gives CDR1 LNHDA, CDR2 SQIVND (reference sequence). The CDR3 runs to 14 residues. Trimming shortened V by 5 bases and J by 3 bases, and 13 bases separated the two germline ends. CDR3 DNA, as far as it was read: TGTGCCAGTAGTGGGCGGGACAGAGAAGAGACC. It is translated as CASSGRDREET. From start to end, the CDR3 is CASSGRDREETQYF.

This clone was detected ten times or more. From the germline J gene comes the end of the CDR3, since the read stops 3 residues before it. The chain links TRBV5-1 to TRBJ2-2; maybe TRBD1 (5 bases). The germline gives CDR1 SGHRS, CDR2 YFSETQ. This CDR3 is 14 amino acids long. Trimming took 0 bases from V and 7 from J, leaving 10 bases between them. CDR3 protein: CASSLGQGNGELFF. Incomplete CDR3 DNA: TGCGCCAGCAGCTTGGGGCAGGGCAACGGGGAG. Full variable domain (rest looked up from reference TRBV5-1 and TRBJ2-2): KAGVTQTPRYLIKTRGQQVTLSCSPISGHRSVSWYQQTPGQGLQFLFEYFSETQRNKGNFPGRFSGRQFSNSRSEMNVSTLELGDSALYLCASSLGQGNGELFFGEGSRLTVL.

This clone occurred a few times. The read terminates 3 residues ahead of where the CDR3 ends, so the germline J gene completes it. This chain joins TRBV5-1 and TRBJ2-5, with TRBD2 matching over 7 bases. CDR1 is SGHRS and CDR2 is YFSETQ in the germline V gene. After removal of 4 bases from V and 0 bases from J, the junction contained 3 bases not matched to a gene. There are 14 residues in the CDR3. The CDR3 bases that were read are TGCGCCAGCAGCCTCGGGACTAACCAAGAGACC. Translated: CASSLGTNQET. The whole CDR3 region reads CASSLGTNQETQYF.

This clone was counted ten times or more. The DNA read from the CDR3 is TGTGCCAGCTCTTGGCCCGGGGGTGCTCAGCCC. It codes for CASSWPGGAQP. The whole CDR3 protein reads CASSWPGGAQPQHF. This chain uses TRBV2 with TRBJ1-5; tentatively, D is TRBD1 (5 bases). The CDR3 end lies 3 residues beyond the end of the read and is filled in from the germline J gene. The CDR3 length is 14 residues. The V gene lost 8 bases and the J gene lost 6 bases, with 17 bases spanning the gap. CDR1 and CDR2 (germline): SNHLY, FYNNEI.

This clone was observed at least ten times. The CDR3 end is not reached by the read, which stops 3 residues before it; the germline J gene fills it in. This chain uses TRBV29-1 with TRBJ1-4; perhaps TRBD1 as D (5 bases). The CDR3 spans 14 residues. CDR1 SQVTM and CDR2 ANQGSEA come from the germline V gene. Deletions cut 2 bases from V and 7 bases from J, with 14 bases between. CDR3 DNA (partial): TGCAGCGTTGAAACCGGAACAGGAGGTGAAAAA. Protein: CSVETGTGGEK. The complete CDR3 sequence is CSVETGTGGEKLFF.

The sample holds a few counts of this clone. The read falls 3 residues short of the CDR3 end, and the missing part is taken from the germline J gene. The V gene is TRBV7-9, the J gene TRBJ1-1, with 7 bases aligning to TRBD1. Trimming cost V 5 bases and J 2 bases; bases outside gene matches: 2. In germline, CDR1 is SEHNR, CDR2 FQNEAQ (reference sequence). This CDR3 contains 13 residues. CDR3 DNA, as far as it was read: TGTGCCAGCAGCCGAGGGGGCAACACTGAA. Its protein product is CASSRGGNTE. The CDR3 reads in full as CASSRGGNTEAFF.

This clone was observed a few times. With the read ending 3 residues before the CDR3 end, the germline J gene is used to fill in that end. The chain is built from TRBV19 and TRBJ1-1; maybe TRBD1 (5 bases). V was pared by 7 bases and J by 5 bases, with 20 bases between. This CDR3 has 15 residues. Germline lookup yields CDR1 LNHDA and CDR2 SQIVND (reference sequence). CDR3 DNA (partial): TGTGCCAGTACCGAATTTTTCCAGGGAACGACTGAA. Its protein is CASTEFFQGTTE. The full CDR3 protein is CASTEFFQGTTEAFF.

This clone was detected many times. The CDR3 end is not reached by the read, which stops 3 residues before it; the germline J gene fills it in. This chain uses TRBV20-1 with TRBJ2-5, with D tentatively TRBD1 or TRBD2 (5 bases each). The CDR3 runs to 13 residues. Germline V lookup: CDR1 DFQATT, CDR2 SNEGSKA (reference sequence). Trimming pared 4 bases from V and 5 bases from J, leaving 14 bases between. The CDR3 bases that were read are TGCAGTGCTAAGCAGGGAAGGAGGGAGACC. Protein: CSAKQGRRET. The whole CDR3 is CSAKQGRRETQYF.

Details on this clone: With the read ending 3 residues before the CDR3 end, the germline J gene is used to fill in that end. The chain has TRBV20-1 and TRBJ1-5; TRBD1 matches at 10 bases. Unmatched junction bases numbered 7, after V lost 3 bases and J lost 2 bases. CDR3 length: 16 residues. Germline V lookup: CDR1 DFQATT, CDR2 SNEGSKA (reference sequence). The CDR3 DNA, read in part, is TGCAGTGCTAGCAGACAGGGGGCCTGGGGCAATCAGCCC. Amino acids: CSASRQGAWGNQP. The whole CDR3 protein reads CSASRQGAWGNQPQHF.

As for this clone: Read coverage stops 3 residues before the CDR3 terminus; the germline J gene supplies the remainder. The chain is built from TRBV7-9 and TRBJ1-3; TRBD1 aligns across 7 bases. Germline V lookup: CDR1 SEHNR, CDR2 FQNEAQ (reference sequence). Germline trimming cut 5 bases from V and 4 bases from J; bases unmatched to any gene: 2. This CDR3 has 13 amino acids. CDR3 sequence: CASSDRVGNTIYF. The CDR3 bases that were read are TGTGCCAGCAGCGACAGGGTGGGAAACACC.

This clone was recorded many times. The read ends 3 residues early relative to the CDR3; the germline J gene fills the gap. V usage is TRBV10-3 and J usage is TRBJ2-1; 9 bases fit TRBD2. This CDR3 comprises 11 residues. Trimming cost V 10 bases and J 7 bases; bases outside gene matches: 2. Germline CDR1 is ENHRY and CDR2 is SYGVKD. The covered CDR3 bases are TGTGCCACAGGACTAGCGAATGAG. Residues: CATGLANE. The entire CDR3 sequence reads CATGLANEQFF.

The table lists this clone with many counts. The observed sequence ends 3 residues before the CDR3 terminus, with the missing tail filled in from the germline J gene. This chain joins TRBV18 and TRBJ1-1; TRBD1 agrees at 10 bases. This CDR3 contains 15 residues. Germline V gene lookup returns CDR1 KGHSH and CDR2 LQKENI. V was clipped by 5 bases and J by 0 bases; unmatched bases: 3. The CDR3 region is CASSRDRGLNTEAFF. CDR3 bases read: TGTGCCAGCTCAAGGGACAGGGGATTGAACACTGAA.

This clone was seen many times. The DNA ends 3 residues before the CDR3 does, and the rest of the CDR3 is filled in from the germline J gene. The chain is built from TRBV19 and TRBJ1-6; D unresolved. V was clipped by 1 base and J by 7 bases, with 5 bases between them. The CDR3 totals 13 residues. From germline, CDR1 is LNHDA and CDR2 SQIVND (reference sequence). The sequenced CDR3 bases are TGTGCCAGTAGTATAGGGCACAATTCACCC. It yields the protein CASSIGHNSP. The whole CDR3 reads CASSIGHNSPLHF.

Only a few counts were recorded for this clone. The CDR3 is cut off 3 residues early in the read; its end comes from the germline J gene. The chain carries TRBV20-1 and TRBJ2-7, with a weak D call TRBD2 (6 bases). Germline assignment: CDR1 DFQATT and CDR2 SNEGSKA (reference sequence). This CDR3 has 11 amino acids. V lost 4 bases and J lost 3, with 7 bases in between. The CDR3 here is CSATTSYEQYF. The CDR3 DNA, read in part, is TGCAGTGCTACGACTAGCTACGAG.

Comment on this clone: The missing CDR3 end, 3 residues past where the read stops, is filled in from the germline J gene. The rearrangement joins TRBV5-1 to TRBJ2-3; D remains ambiguous. The CDR3 has 17 residues. The germline gives CDR1 SGHRS, CDR2 YFSETQ. V gave up 0 bases and J gave up 1 base, with 15 bases separating them. The DNA read from the CDR3 is TGCGCCAGCAGCTTGGGTTCCGGCGGCCGTGGCACAGATACG. Translated: CASSLGSGGRGTDT. The CDR3 as a whole reads CASSLGSGGRGTDTQYF.

Only a few counts were recorded for this clone. This CDR3 is CASMSPLGGETQYF. CDR3 bases read: TGTGCCAGCATGTCCCCCCTGGGGGGAGAGACC. The rearrangement uses TRBV6-2 or TRBV6-3 and TRBJ2-5, with D perhaps matching TRBD2 (6 bases). The read ends 3 residues shy of where the CDR3 ends; the end is completed using the germline J gene. Germline V CDR1 and CDR2: MNHEY, SVGEGT. The V end was cut by 7 bases, the J end by 4 bases, with 16 bases between. The CDR3 consists of 14 residues.

This clone was found many times. The read ends 3 residues shy of where the CDR3 ends; the end is completed using the germline J gene. The genes are TRBV20-1 and TRBJ1-6, with D tentatively TRBD1 (6 bases). The CDR3 has 13 amino acids. The ends were cut back, 6 bases at V and 7 bases at J, with 13 bases in the middle. The germline V gene has CDR1 DFQATT and CDR2 SNEGSKA (reference sequence). CDR3 bases read: TGCAGTGCCCCGATGGGGGCGAATTCACCC. Amino acid sequence: CSAPMGANSP. The whole CDR3 is CSAPMGANSPLHF.

This clone was picked up a small number of times. The observed sequence ends 3 residues before the CDR3 terminus, with the missing tail filled in from the germline J gene. This chain connects TRBV5-1 to TRBJ2-1; 8 bases are shared with TRBD1. The germline V gene has CDR1 SGHRS and CDR2 YFSETQ. This CDR3 region has 15 residues. V shed 2 bases and J 3 bases; nucleotides not matched to a gene: 4. CDR3: CASSFGQGLYNEQFF. The CDR3 DNA, read in part, is TGCGCCAGCAGCTTCGGACAGGGTCTCTACAATGAG.

For this clone: Coverage ceases 3 residues before the CDR3 finishes, and the germline J gene fills in the end. This sequence joins TRBV18 and TRBJ2-2; 8 bases fit TRBD1. The CDR3 spans 20 residues. Germline loops: CDR1 KGHSH, CDR2 LQKENI. Unmatched junction bases numbered 17, after V lost 3 bases and J lost 2 bases. CDR3 DNA, as far as it was read: TGTGCCAGCTCACCTACCGTAGAGACAGGGGTGGTCTCTAACACCGGGGAG. The encoded protein is CASSPTVETGVVSNTGE. The whole CDR3 protein is CASSPTVETGVVSNTGELFF.